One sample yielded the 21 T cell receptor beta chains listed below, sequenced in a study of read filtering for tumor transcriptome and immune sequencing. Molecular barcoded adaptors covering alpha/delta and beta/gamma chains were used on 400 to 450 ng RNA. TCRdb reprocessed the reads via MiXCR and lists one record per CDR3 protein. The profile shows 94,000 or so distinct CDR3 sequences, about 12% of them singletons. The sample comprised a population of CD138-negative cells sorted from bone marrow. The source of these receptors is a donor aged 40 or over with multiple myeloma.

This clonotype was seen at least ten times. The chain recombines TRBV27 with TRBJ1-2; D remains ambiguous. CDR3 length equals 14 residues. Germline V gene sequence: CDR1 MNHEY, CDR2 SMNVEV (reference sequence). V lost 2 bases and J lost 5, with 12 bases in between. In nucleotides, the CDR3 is TGTGCCAGCAGTTTAGACGTGAGGGTGTATGGCTACACCTTC. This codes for CASSLDVRVYGYTF.

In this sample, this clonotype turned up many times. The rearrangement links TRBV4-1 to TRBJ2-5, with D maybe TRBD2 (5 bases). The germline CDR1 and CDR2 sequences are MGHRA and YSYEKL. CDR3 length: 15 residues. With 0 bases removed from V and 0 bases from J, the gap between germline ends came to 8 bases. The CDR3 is CASSQDQDYQETQYF. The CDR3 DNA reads TGCGCCAGCAGCCAAGATCAGGACTACCAAGAGACCCAGTACTTC.

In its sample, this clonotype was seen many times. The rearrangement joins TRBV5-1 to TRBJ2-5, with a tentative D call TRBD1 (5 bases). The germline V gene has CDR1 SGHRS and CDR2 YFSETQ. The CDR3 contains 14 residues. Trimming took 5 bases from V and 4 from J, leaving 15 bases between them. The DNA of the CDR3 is TGCGCCAGCAGTGGGCAGGGTGCCAGAGAGACCCAGTACTTC. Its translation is CASSGQGARETQYF.

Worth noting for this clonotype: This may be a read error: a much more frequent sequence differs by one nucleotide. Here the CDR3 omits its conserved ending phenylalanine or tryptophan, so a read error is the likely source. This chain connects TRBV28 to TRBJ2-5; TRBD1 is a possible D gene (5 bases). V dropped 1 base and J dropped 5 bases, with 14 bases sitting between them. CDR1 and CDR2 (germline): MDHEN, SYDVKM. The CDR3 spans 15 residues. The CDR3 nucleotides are TGTGCCAGCAGTTTATTTGCAGGGTCGGAGGAGACCCAGTACTCC. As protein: CASSLFAGSEETQYS.

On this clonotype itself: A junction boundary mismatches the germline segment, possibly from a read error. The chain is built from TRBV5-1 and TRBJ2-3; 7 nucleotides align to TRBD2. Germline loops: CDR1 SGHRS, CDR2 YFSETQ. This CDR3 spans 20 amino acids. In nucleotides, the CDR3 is TGCGCCAGCGGCTTGGACCGGGTAGCGGGTTTCTCCTCTGGCACAGATACGCAGTATTTT. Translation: CASGLDRVAGFSSGTDTQYF.

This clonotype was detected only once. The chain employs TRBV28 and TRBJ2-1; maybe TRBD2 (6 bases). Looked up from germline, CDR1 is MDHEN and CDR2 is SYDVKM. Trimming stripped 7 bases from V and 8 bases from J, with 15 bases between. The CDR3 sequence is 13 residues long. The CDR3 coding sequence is TGTGCCAGCACCAGCCCCTGGGGGGATGAGCAGTTCTTC. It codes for CASTSPWGDEQFF.

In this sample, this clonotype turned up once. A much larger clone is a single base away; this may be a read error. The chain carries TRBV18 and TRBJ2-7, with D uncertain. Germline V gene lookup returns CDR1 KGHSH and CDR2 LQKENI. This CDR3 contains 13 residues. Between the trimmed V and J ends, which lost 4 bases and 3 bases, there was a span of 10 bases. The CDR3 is CASSQASVYEQYF. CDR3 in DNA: TGTGCCAGCTCACAGGCATCCGTCTACGAGCAGTACTTC.

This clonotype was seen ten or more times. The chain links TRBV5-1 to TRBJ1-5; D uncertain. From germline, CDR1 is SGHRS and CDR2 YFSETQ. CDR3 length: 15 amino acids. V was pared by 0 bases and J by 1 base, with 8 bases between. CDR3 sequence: CASSLGGPSNQPQHF. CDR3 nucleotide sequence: TGCGCCAGCAGCTTGGGAGGACCAAGCAATCAGCCCCAGCATTTT.

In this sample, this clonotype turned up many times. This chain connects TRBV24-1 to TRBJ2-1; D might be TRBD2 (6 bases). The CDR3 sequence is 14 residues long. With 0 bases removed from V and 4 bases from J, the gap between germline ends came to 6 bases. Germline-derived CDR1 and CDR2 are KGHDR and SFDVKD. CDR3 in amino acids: CATSDLGGYNEQFF. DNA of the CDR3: TGTGCCACCAGTGATTTGGGAGGGTACAATGAGCAGTTCTTC.

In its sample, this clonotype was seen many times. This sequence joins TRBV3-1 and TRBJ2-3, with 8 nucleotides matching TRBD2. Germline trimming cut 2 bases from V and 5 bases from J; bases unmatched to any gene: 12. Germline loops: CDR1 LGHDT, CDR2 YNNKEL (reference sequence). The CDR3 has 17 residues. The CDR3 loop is CASSQPGLVTVRDTQYF. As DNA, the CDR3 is TGTGCCAGCAGCCAACCGGGACTAGTCACGGTCAGAGATACGCAGTATTTT.

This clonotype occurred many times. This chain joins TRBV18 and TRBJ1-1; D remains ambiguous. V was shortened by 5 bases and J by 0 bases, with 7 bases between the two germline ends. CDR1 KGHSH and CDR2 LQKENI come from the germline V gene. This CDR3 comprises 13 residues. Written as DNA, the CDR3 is TGTGCCAGCTCAAGAGACATGAACACTGAAGCTTTCTTT. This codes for CASSRDMNTEAFF.

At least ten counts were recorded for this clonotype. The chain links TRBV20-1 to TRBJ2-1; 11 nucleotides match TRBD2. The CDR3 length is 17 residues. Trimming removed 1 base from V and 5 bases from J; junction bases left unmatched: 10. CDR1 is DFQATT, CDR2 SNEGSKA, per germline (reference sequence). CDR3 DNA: TGCAGTGCTAGAGGGGCCCCGGGACTAGCGGATAACAATGAGCAGTTCTTC. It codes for CSARGAPGLADNNEQFF.

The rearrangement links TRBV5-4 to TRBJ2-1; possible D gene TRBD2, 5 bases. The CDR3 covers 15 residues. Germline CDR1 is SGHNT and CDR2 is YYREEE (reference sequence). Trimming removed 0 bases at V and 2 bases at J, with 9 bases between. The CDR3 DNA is TGTGCCAGCAGCTTGGGCGGGTCCGCCTACAATGAGCAGTTCTTC. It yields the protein CASSLGGSAYNEQFF.

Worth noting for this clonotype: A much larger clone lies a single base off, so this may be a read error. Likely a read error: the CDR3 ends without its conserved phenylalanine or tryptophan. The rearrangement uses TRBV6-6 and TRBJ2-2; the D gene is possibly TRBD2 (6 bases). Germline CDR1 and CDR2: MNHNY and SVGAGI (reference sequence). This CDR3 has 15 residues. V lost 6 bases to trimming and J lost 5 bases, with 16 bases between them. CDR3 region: CASREWTTGTGELFS. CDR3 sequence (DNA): TGTGCCAGCAGGGAATGGACTACGGGGACCGGGGAGCTGTTTTCT.

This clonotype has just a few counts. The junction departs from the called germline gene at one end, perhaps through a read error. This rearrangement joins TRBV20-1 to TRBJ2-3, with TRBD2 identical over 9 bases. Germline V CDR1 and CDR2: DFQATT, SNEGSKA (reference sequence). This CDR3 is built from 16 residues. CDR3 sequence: CSARGAGGGSTDTPYF. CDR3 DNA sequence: TGCAGTGCTAGAGGAGCGGGAGGCGGTTCAACAGATACGCCGTATTTT.

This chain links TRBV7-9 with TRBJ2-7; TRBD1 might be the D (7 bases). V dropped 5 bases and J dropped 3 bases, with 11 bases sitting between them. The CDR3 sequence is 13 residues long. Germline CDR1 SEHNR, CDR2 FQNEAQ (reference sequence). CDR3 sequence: CASSRGTDYEQYF. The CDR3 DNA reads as TGTGCCAGCAGCCGGGGGACAGACTACGAGCAGTACTTC.

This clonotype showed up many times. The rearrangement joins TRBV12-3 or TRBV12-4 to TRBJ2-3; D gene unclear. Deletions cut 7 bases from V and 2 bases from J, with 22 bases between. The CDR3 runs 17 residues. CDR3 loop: CASTPQAGLGITDTQYF. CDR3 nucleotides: TGTGCCAGCACCCCCCAAGCCGGGTTGGGAATCACAGATACGCAGTATTTT.

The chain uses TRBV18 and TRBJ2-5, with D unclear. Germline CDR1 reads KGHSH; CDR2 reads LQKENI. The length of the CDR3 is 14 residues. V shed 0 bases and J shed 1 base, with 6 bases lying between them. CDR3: CASSPPGSQETQYF. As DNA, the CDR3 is TGTGCCAGCTCACCACCGGGGTCCCAAGAGACCCAGTACTTC.

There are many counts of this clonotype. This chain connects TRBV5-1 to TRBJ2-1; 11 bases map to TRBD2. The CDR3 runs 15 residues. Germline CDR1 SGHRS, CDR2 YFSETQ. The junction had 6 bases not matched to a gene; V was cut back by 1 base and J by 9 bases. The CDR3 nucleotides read TGCGCCAGCAGCTTGACTAGCGGGAGAAAGGGTGAGCAGTTCTTC. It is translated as CASSLTSGRKGEQFF.

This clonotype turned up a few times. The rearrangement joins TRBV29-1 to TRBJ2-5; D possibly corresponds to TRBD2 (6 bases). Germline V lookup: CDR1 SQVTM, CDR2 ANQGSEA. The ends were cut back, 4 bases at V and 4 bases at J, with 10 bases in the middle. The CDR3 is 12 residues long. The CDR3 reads CSVGDGGETQYF. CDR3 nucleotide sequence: TGCAGCGTTGGCGACGGGGGAGAGACCCAGTACTTC. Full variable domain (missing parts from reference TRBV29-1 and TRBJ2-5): SAVISQKPSRDICQRGTSLTIQCQVDSQVTMMFWYRQQPGQSLTLIATANQGSEATYESGFVIDKFPISRPNLTFSTLTVSNMSPEDSSIYLCSVGDGGETQYFGPGTRLLVL.

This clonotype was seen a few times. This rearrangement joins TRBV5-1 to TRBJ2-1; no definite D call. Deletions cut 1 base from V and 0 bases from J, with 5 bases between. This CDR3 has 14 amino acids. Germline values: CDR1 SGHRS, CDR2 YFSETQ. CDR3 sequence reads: CASSLQNSYNEQFF. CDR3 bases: TGCGCCAGCAGCTTGCAGAACTCCTACAATGAGCAGTTCTTC.